The rows below give T cell receptor beta chains drawn from one sample of a study of T cell changes during pregnancy in multiple sclerosis. TCRdb's copy holds only in-frame clones and misses some; the assay was immunoSEQ multiplex PCR. The data contain just over 40,000 clones, 80% to 90% of them singletons. Sequenced material: CD4+ T cells from peripheral blood mononuclear cells, taken in the first trimester of pregnancy. Receptors were obtained from a female donor with multiple sclerosis, enrolled in a pregnancy study. Each CDR3 is given with its conserved first and last residue. The order of the fields is CDR3 length, clone size, J gene, V gene, CDR3 protein. Clone sizes are given selectively: once, few, many, or a class where the clone is expanded.

CDR3 length: 15; clone size: -; J gene: TRBJ1-5; V gene: TRBV4-2; CDR3 protein: CASSPLLGGNQPQHF
CDR3 length: 15; clone size: -; J gene: TRBJ1-1; V gene: TRBV5-1; CDR3 protein: CASSSLTGENTEAFF
CDR3 length: 14; clone size: few; J gene: TRBJ2-7; V gene: TRBV7-3; CDR3 protein: CASSKDGTVTKKTF
CDR3 length: 14; clone size: once; J gene: TRBJ1-2; V gene: TRBV27; CDR3 protein: CASSRGGQGGGYTF
CDR3 length: 15; clone size: -; J gene: TRBJ1-5; V gene: TRBV7-9; CDR3 protein: CASSAGQLGNQPQHF
CDR3 length: 15; clone size: once; J gene: TRBJ1-1; V gene: TRBV7-8; CDR3 protein: CASSSRPTGSNEAFF
CDR3 length: 16; clone size: -; J gene: TRBJ2-1; V gene: TRBV4-1; CDR3 protein: CASSRELASLYNEQFF
CDR3 length: 12; clone size: -; J gene: TRBJ2-5; V gene: TRBV6-6; CDR3 protein: CAISRGQETQYF
CDR3 length: 15; clone size: -; J gene: TRBJ2-2; V gene: TRBV19; CDR3 protein: CASSIRGRNTGELFF
CDR3 length: 15; clone size: -; J gene: TRBJ2-5; V gene: TRBV6-1; CDR3 protein: CASSDTQGAQETQYF
CDR3 length: 14; clone size: -; J gene: TRBJ2-3; V gene: TRBV6-6; CDR3 protein: CASSMTASTDTQYF
CDR3 length: 16; clone size: -; J gene: TRBJ2-3; V gene: TRBV5-1; CDR3 protein: CASSSGAGGTTDTQYF
CDR3 length: 15; clone size: -; J gene: TRBJ1-1; V gene: TRBV11-2; CDR3 protein: CASSVGLGGWPEAFF
CDR3 length: 14; clone size: -; J gene: TRBJ1-5; V gene: TRBV6-5; CDR3 protein: CASSLQGRNQPQHF
CDR3 length: 13; clone size: -; J gene: TRBJ1-1; V gene: TRBV5-5; CDR3 protein: CASSRAGNTEAFF
CDR3 length: 14; clone size: -; J gene: TRBJ2-7; V gene: TRBV5-6; CDR3 protein: CASSLAGASYEQYF
CDR3 length: 15; clone size: once; J gene: TRBJ2-1; V gene: TRBV5-1; CDR3 protein: CASSLAPLAGGGQFF
CDR3 length: 16; clone size: few; J gene: TRBJ1-4; V gene: TRBV7-8; CDR3 protein: CASSSNRQLLNEKLFF
CDR3 length: 20; clone size: -; J gene: TRBJ1-2; V gene: TRBV4-3; CDR3 protein: CASSQDPLPGVPPSNYGYTF
CDR3 length: 13; clone size: few; J gene: TRBJ1-2; V gene: TRBV4-3; CDR3 protein: CASSQDRGQSYTF
CDR3 length: 15; clone size: -; J gene: TRBJ2-7; V gene: TRBV7-6; CDR3 protein: CASSLAGAGPTEQYF
CDR3 length: 14; clone size: few; J gene: TRBJ2-7; V gene: TRBV30; CDR3 protein: CAWPRGRGGGEQYF
CDR3 length: 13; clone size: -; J gene: TRBJ1-3; V gene: TRBV10-2; CDR3 protein: CASRGLSGNTIYF
CDR3 length: 14; clone size: -; J gene: TRBJ2-3; V gene: TRBV19; CDR3 protein: CASRLGLAADTQYF